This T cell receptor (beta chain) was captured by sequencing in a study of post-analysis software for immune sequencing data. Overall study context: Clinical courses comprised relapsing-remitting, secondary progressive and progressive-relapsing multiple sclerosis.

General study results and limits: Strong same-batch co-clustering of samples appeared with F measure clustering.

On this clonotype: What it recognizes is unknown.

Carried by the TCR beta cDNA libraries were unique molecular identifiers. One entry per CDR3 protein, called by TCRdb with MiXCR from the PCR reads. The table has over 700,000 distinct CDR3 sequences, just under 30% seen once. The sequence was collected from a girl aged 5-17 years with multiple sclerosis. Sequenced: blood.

The CDR3 sequence is CASGGTGGLGSGELFF. The CDR3 DNA sequence: TGTGCCAGCGGGGGGACAGGGGGCCTAGGGTCCGGGGAGCTGTTTTTT. J is TRBJ2-2 and V is TRBV25-1; 12 bases are shared with TRBD1. Germline V gene sequence: CDR1 MGHDK, CDR2 SYGVNS. CDR3 length: 16 residues. V was clipped by 8 bases and J by 6 bases; unmatched bases: 10.